The following is a TCR beta chain sequence with its context. The target antigen is unknown. Per the germline V gene, CDR1 is KGHSH and CDR2 is LQKENI. The CDR3 is 16 amino acids. V lost 0 bases to trimming and J lost 8 bases; unmatched junction nucleotides: 6. Sequencing used immunoSEQ multiplex PCR; TCRdb keeps in-frame clones, though not all of them. Here the sample spans approximately 30,000 clones, 70% to 90% being singletons. The data are from a study of T cells after posttransplantation cyclophosphamide. General study points: After PTCy, TRB diversity resembled that of CNI/methotrexate controls. Blood and skin or GI T cell repertoires showed limited TRB overlap.

The TCR was taken from a man aged 50-59 years. This chain links TRBV18 with TRBJ1-6, with 8 bases fitting TRBD1. Sequencing was carried out using PBMCs. The CDR3 sequence is CASSPPAGRGHSPLHF. The DNA for the CDR3 is TGTGCCAGCTCACCACCGGCAGGCAGGGGGCATTCACCCCTCCACTTT.